Following are 20 T cell receptor beta chains from one sample sequenced in a study of T cells in localized non-small cell lung cancer (dated by TCRdb to 2018 to 2020). Library construction relied on the immunoSEQ multiplex PCR assay. TCRdb took this table from immuneACCESS and kept in-frame rearrangements with V and J called. Such tables lack part of the clones; where checked against another copy, unresolved V genes explain under half of the gap, and the rest is unexplained. This sample has about 28,000 clones in its table, and approximately 86% of those were observed once. Of the sample, approximately 7.5% is held by the ten largest clones. Sequenced material: peripheral blood, taken before any cancer treatment. The receptor source for this set is a male donor aged 60 or over with stage I lung adenocarcinoma.

The rearrangement uses TRBV6-6 and TRBJ1-5; no definite D call. Trimming pared 4 bases from V and 5 bases from J, leaving 9 bases between. CDR3 length equals 13 residues. Germline assignment: CDR1 MNHNY and CDR2 SVGAGI (reference sequence). The CDR3 nucleotides are TGTGCCAGCAGTTCCGACATAGATCAGCCCCAGCATTTT. This translates into CASSSDIDQPQHF.

CDR3 sequence (DNA): TGTGCCAGCAGGAGGGATGACACCGGGGAGCTGTTTTTT. It encodes CASRRDDTGELFF. The chain combines TRBV6-6 with TRBJ2-2; the D gene is possibly TRBD2 (5 bases). Trimming cost V 6 bases and J 3 bases, with 8 bases left between them. CDR3 length equals 13 residues. Germline V gene lookup returns CDR1 MNHNY and CDR2 SVGAGI (reference sequence).

J is TRBJ2-2 and V is TRBV4-1, with 12 bases that match TRBD1. V was pared by 1 base and J by 6 bases, with 3 bases of the junction left unmatched. The germline V gene has CDR1 MGHRA and CDR2 YSYEKL. The CDR3 consists of 16 residues. The CDR3 loop is CASSQGGQGASGELFF. CDR3 DNA: TGCGCCAGCAGCCAAGGGGGACAGGGGGCTTCCGGGGAGCTGTTTTTT.

This sequence joins TRBV5-4 and TRBJ1-1; D call uncertain. The V end was cut by 0 bases, the J end by 4 bases, with 13 bases between. Looked up from germline, CDR1 is SGHNT and CDR2 is YYREEE (reference sequence). The CDR3 spans 15 residues. Here the CDR3 DNA reads TGTGCCAGCAGCTTGGAAGAGGGCTGGAGCACTGAAGCTTTCTTT. Translating gives CASSLEEGWSTEAFF.

The chain couples TRBV2 to TRBJ1-2; D not resolved. The length of the CDR3 is 12 residues. With 8 bases removed from V and 2 bases from J, the gap between germline ends came to 9 bases. Looked up from germline, CDR1 is SNHLY and CDR2 is FYNNEI. The CDR3 is CASSGLNYGYTF. The CDR3 DNA reads TGTGCCAGCTCGGGGTTAAACTATGGCTACACCTTC.

The gene calls are TRBV5-6 and TRBJ2-2; tentatively, D is TRBD1 (6 bases). V was shortened by 1 base and J by 2 bases, with 9 bases between the two germline ends. The CDR3 length is 15 residues. Looked up from germline, CDR1 is SGHDT and CDR2 is YYEEEE. The CDR3 region is CASSLTGINTGELFF. CDR3 DNA: TGTGCCAGCAGCTTGACAGGGATAAACACCGGGGAGCTGTTTTTT.

The chain has TRBV29-1 and TRBJ1-2, with 7 bases that match TRBD1. The CDR3 spans 12 residues. The germline V gene encodes CDR1 SQVTM and CDR2 ANQGSEA. Trimming cost V 4 bases and J 7 bases; bases outside gene matches: 6. The CDR3 sequence: CSVAPGTVGYTF. The CDR3 region has the DNA TGCAGCGTTGCCCCCGGGACAGTTGGCTACACCTTC.

The V call is TRBV19, the J call TRBJ1-1; 10 nucleotides match TRBD1. The CDR3 has 14 residues. V shed 5 bases, J shed 4 bases, and the junction held 4 bases outside the gene matches. CDR1 LNHDA and CDR2 SQIVND come from the germline V gene (reference sequence). CDR3 sequence (DNA): TGTGCCAGTAGTCCGACAGGGGGCGGCACTGAAGCTTTCTTT. This gives the protein CASSPTGGGTEAFF.

The gene calls are TRBV2 and TRBJ1-6; D is ambiguous. With 10 bases removed from V and 4 bases from J, the gap between germline ends came to 11 bases. The CDR3 runs to 13 residues. Germline V gene lookup returns CDR1 SNHLY and CDR2 FYNNEI. In nucleotides, the CDR3 is TGTGCCAACCGGGTTCAATATAATTCACCCCTCCACTTT. Amino acids: CANRVQYNSPLHF.

The chain links TRBV25-1 to TRBJ2-5; TRBD1 matches 8 bases. Trimming at V came to 1 base and at J to 4 bases, leaving 5 bases not matched to a gene. The CDR3 covers 15 residues. Per germline, CDR1 MGHDK and CDR2 SYGVNS. CDR3 coding DNA: TGTGCCAGCAGTGAATTCTCAACAGGGGGAGAGACCCAGTACTTC. Amino acids: CASSEFSTGGETQYF. Full variable domain (outside the CDR3, taken from reference TRBV25-1 and TRBJ2-5): EADIYQTPRYLVIGTGKKITLECSQTMGHDKMYWYQQDPGMELHLIHYSYGVNSTEKGDLSSESTVSRIRTEHFPLTLESARPSHTSQYLCASSEFSTGGETQYFGPGTRLLVL.

The chain recombines TRBV9 with TRBJ2-7, with TRBD2 as a possible D gene (6 bases). The germline V and J ends were trimmed by 0 bases and 4 bases, with 11 bases remaining between them. CDR3 length: 14 amino acids. Looked up from germline, CDR1 is SGDLS and CDR2 is YYNGEE. CDR3 sequence reads: CASSVDLSGYEQYF. Here the CDR3 DNA reads TGTGCCAGCAGCGTAGATCTTAGCGGATACGAGCAGTACTTC.

This chain links TRBV5-6 with TRBJ2-7; the match to TRBD1 covers 8 bases. The CDR3 is 14 amino acids. Germline assignment: CDR1 SGHDT and CDR2 YYEEEE. With 4 bases clipped from V and 7 bases from J, the junction kept 10 bases outside the gene matches. The CDR3 reads CASSPGQGVREQYF. In nucleotides, the CDR3 is TGTGCCAGCAGCCCAGGACAGGGAGTGAGAGAGCAGTACTTC. Using reference TRBV5-6 and TRBJ2-7 for the parts outside the CDR3, the full variable domain is DAGVTQSPTHLIKTRGQQVTLRCSPKSGHDTVSWYQQALGQGPQFIFQYYEEEERQRGNFPDRFSGHQFPNYSSELNVNALLLGDSALYLCASSPGQGVREQYFGPGTRLTVT.

This sequence joins TRBV5-4 and TRBJ2-2; 7 bases agree with TRBD1. Per germline, CDR1 SGHNT and CDR2 YYREEE (reference sequence). V lost 6 bases, J lost 15 bases, and 11 bases stayed unmatched. The length of the CDR3 is 12 residues. CDR3 amino acids: CASILDRAGMFF. Written as DNA, the CDR3 is TGTGCCAGCATCCTCGACAGGGCAGGGATGTTTTTT.

The chain uses TRBV28 and TRBJ2-4; the D gene could be TRBD1 or TRBD2 (5 bases each). Germline CDR1 MDHEN, CDR2 SYDVKM. Trimming removed 2 bases at V and 0 bases at J, with 11 bases between. This CDR3 is 16 amino acids long. The CDR3 loop is CASSLGTVVAKNIQYF. CDR3 bases: TGTGCCAGCAGTTTAGGGACGGTTGTAGCCAAAAACATTCAGTACTTC. Variable domain in full (rest from reference TRBV28 and TRBJ2-4): DVKVTQSSRYLVKRTGEKVFLECVQDMDHENMFWYRQDPGLGLRLIYFSYDVKMKEKGDIPEGYSVSREKKERFSLILESASTNQTSMYLCASSLGTVVAKNIQYFGAGTRLSVL.

This chain joins TRBV7-8 and TRBJ2-7; 8 bases map to TRBD1. The length of the CDR3 is 14 residues. CDR1 and CDR2 (germline): SGHVS, FQNEAQ. With V trimmed by 7 bases and J by 7 bases, 12 bases remained unmatched. The CDR3 spells CASTQGAGALEQYF. CDR3 bases: TGTGCCAGCACCCAGGGGGCAGGAGCCCTTGAGCAGTACTTC.

The rearrangement links TRBV18 to TRBJ2-3, with D unresolved. V was cut by 3 bases and J by 7 bases, with 17 bases left in between. The CDR3 has 15 residues. Germline values: CDR1 KGHSH, CDR2 LQKENI. DNA of the CDR3: TGTGCCAGCTCACCCTCGGTCCTCCAGTCACATACGCAGTATTTT. It yields the protein CASSPSVLQSHTQYF.

V usage is TRBV28 and J usage is TRBJ2-7; TRBD1 is a possible D gene (6 bases). This CDR3 has 12 residues. CDR1 and CDR2 from the germline V gene are MDHEN and SYDVKM. Trimming removed 2 bases at V and 7 bases at J, with 9 bases between. The CDR3 bases are TGTGCCAGCAGTTTACTAACAGGGGAGCAGTACTTC. Amino acids: CASSLLTGEQYF.

The chain carries TRBV11-2 and TRBJ2-1; D is undetermined. CDR1 SGHAT and CDR2 FQNNGV come from the germline V gene. Trimming pared 5 bases from V and 8 bases from J, leaving 7 bases between. The CDR3 covers 11 residues. Here the CDR3 DNA reads TGTGCCAGCAGCCCCCTCGATGAGCAGTTCTTC. Translating it yields CASSPLDEQFF. Based on the CDR3 plus reference TRBV11-2 and TRBJ2-1, the full variable domain is EAGVAQSPRYKIIEKRQSVAFWCNPISGHATLYWYQQILGQGPKLLIQFQNNGVVDDSQLPKDRFSAERLKGVDSTLKIQPAKLEDSAVYLCASSPLDEQFFGPGTRLTVL.

The V and J genes are TRBV19 and TRBJ2-2, with D perhaps TRBD2 (5 bases). Trimming cost V 9 bases and J 5 bases, with 13 bases left between them. The V gene's germline CDR1 is LNHDA and CDR2 SQIVND (reference sequence). This CDR3 has 13 amino acids. The DNA for the CDR3 is TGTGCCAGCTGGACGAGGGTAACCGGGGAGCTGTTTTTT. It encodes CASWTRVTGELFF.

This clone was seen only once. V usage is TRBV6-1 and J usage is TRBJ2-1, with D perhaps TRBD1 or TRBD2 (5 bases each). This CDR3 region has 15 residues. Germline values: CDR1 MNHNS, CDR2 SASEGT. V gave up 6 bases and J gave up 2 bases, with 14 bases separating them. CDR3 bases: TGTGCCAGCAGATCCACATGGGACCCCTACAATGAGCAGTTCTTC. It is translated as CASRSTWDPYNEQFF.